The 8 T cell receptor beta chains below were found in one sample sequenced in a study of immune characterization of retroperitoneal liposarcoma (dated by TCRdb to about 2019). Library construction relied on PCR. The sequencing machine was a NextSeq 500. TCRdb applied fastp at Q25 and MiXCR to the public reads, then kept only in-frame beta chains. Each CDR3 protein gets just one entry, which takes the most common genes and DNA from the rows behind it. This sample is represented by about 10,000 distinct CDR3 sequences; about 29% of them were singletons. Approximately 8.5% of the sample belongs to the ten largest clones. The sequenced material came from tumor tissue. Every receptor here comes from a male donor with retroperitoneal liposarcoma.

Comment on this clonotype: It may be a read error: a sequence one base away is much more abundant. The chain recombines TRBV12-5 with TRBJ2-3; D gene ambiguous. Germline lookup yields CDR1 LGHNT and CDR2 FRNRAP. The CDR3 extends over 11 amino acids. The CDR3 loop is CASGQMMYQSF. As DNA, the CDR3 is TGTGCTAGTGGTCAGATGATGTACCAGTCCTTC.

In this sample, this clonotype turned up a few times. The chain links TRBV6-1 to TRBJ2-3, with D tentatively TRBD2 (5 bases). The J call is uncertain, as TRBJ2-7 better fits the DNA end. Germline CDR1 is MNHNS and CDR2 is SASEGT. The length of the CDR3 is 15 residues. Here the CDR3 reads CASSEASSGYYEQYF. The CDR3, as DNA: TGTGCCAGCAGTGAAGCCAGCAGCGGATACTACGAGCAGTACTTC.

The chain employs TRBV6-1 and TRBJ2-1, with 8 positions matching TRBD2. V shed 6 bases and J 10 bases; nucleotides not matched to a gene: 5. CDR3 length equals 12 residues. The germline V gene has CDR1 MNHNS and CDR2 SASEGT. The CDR3 here is CASRPGGNEQFF. The CDR3 coding sequence is TGTGCCAGCAGACCGGGGGGGAACGAGCAGTTCTTC.

The rearrangement joins TRBV6-1 to TRBJ1-5; D remains unclear. CDR1 is MNHNS, CDR2 SASEGT, per germline. The V gene lost 6 bases and the J gene lost 3 bases, with 12 bases spanning the gap. CDR3 length: 14 amino acids. CDR3 region: CASRGRIDNQPQHF. CDR3 nucleotides: TGTGCCAGCAGAGGACGGATTGACAATCAGCCCCAGCATTTT.

About this clonotype itself: The CDR3 end shows no conserved phenylalanine or tryptophan, and so a read error is likely. The V call is TRBV6-1, the J call TRBJ2-1, with 16 bases lining up with TRBD2. The assigned J gene may be wrong: the sequence end matches TRBJ2-5 better. CDR3 length: 18 residues. Germline loops: CDR1 MNHNS, CDR2 SASEGT. The CDR3 DNA reads as TGTGCCAGCAGTGAAGGTGTACGGGGACTAGCGGGGGGGGAGACCCAGTACCTC. Its translation: CASSEGVRGLAGGETQYL.

The rearrangement uses TRBV7-8 and TRBJ2-3; D remains unclear. CDR1 and CDR2 from the germline V gene are SGHVS and FQNEAQ. The V end lost 8 bases, the J end lost 0 bases, and 6 bases lay between the germline ends. The CDR3 length is 12 residues. Here the CDR3 DNA reads TGTGCCAGCGGGCTTAGCACAGATACGCAGTATTTT. Translated: CASGLSTDTQYF.

This clonotype was seen only a few times. With a much larger clone just one base away, this may be a read error. The chain combines TRBV10-2 with TRBJ2-1; D may match TRBD1 or TRBD2 (5 bases each). The J call may be in error: the DNA end matches TRBJ2-7 better. The CDR3 is made up of 12 amino acids. The germline gives CDR1 WSHSY, CDR2 SAAADI. CDR3 DNA sequence: TGCGCCAGCTACGAGGGGTACAATGAGCAGTACTTC. This gives the protein CASYEGYNEQYF.

This clonotype was observed a handful of times. This CDR3 reads CASRASRETEAFF. DNA for the CDR3: TGTGCCAGCAGAGCGTCCCGGGAGACTGAAGCTTTCTTT. The chain is built from TRBV6-1 and TRBJ1-1; D gene ambiguous. Germline lookup yields CDR1 MNHNS and CDR2 SASEGT. This CDR3 is 13 amino acids long. V lost 6 bases, J lost 5 bases, and 13 bases lay in between.